These 9 T cell receptor beta chains share one sample of origin, sequenced in a study of shared clonotypes between healthy human individuals. As defined, naive CD8 cells were CD45RO-negative and positively selected for CCR7, with terminally differentiated effector memory CD45RA+ cells excluded. Clones were sequenced by immunoSEQ multiplex PCR, and TCRdb holds only the in-frame ones, with some missing. This table has about 2 million clones, around 96% appearing once. Sequenced input: naive CD8+ T cells sorted from blood. Receptors originate from a man younger than 35 in good health.

This sequence joins TRBV28 and TRBJ1-2, with D unresolved. Looked up from germline, CDR1 is MDHEN and CDR2 is SYDVKM. V lost 1 base to trimming and J lost 3 bases, with 9 bases between them. This CDR3 is 14 amino acids long. The CDR3 reads CASSLLKNDYGYTF. The DNA of the CDR3 is TGTGCCAGCAGTTTATTAAAGAACGACTATGGCTACACCTTC.

The J gene is TRBJ2-2, the V gene TRBV29-1; D not resolved. Trimming stripped 6 bases from V and 8 bases from J, with 10 bases between. Germline lookup yields CDR1 SQVTM and CDR2 ANQGSEA. The CDR3 runs 11 residues. The CDR3 DNA follows: TGCAGCGTACCCCTGAGTGGGGAGCTGTTTTTT. Translated: CSVPLSGELFF.

The CDR3 sequence is CASSARLLAGLLSYEQYF. The CDR3 DNA reads TGTGCCAGCAGCGCACGCCTTCTAGCGGGACTTTTGTCCTACGAGCAGTACTTC. This chain joins TRBV7-2 and TRBJ2-7, with 9 bases fitting TRBD2. Trimming at V came to 5 bases and at J to 1 base, leaving 15 bases not matched to a gene. This CDR3 has 18 residues. Germline V gene sequence: CDR1 SGHTA, CDR2 FQGNSA.

The gene calls are TRBV9 and TRBJ2-7, with a weak D call TRBD1 (7 bases). Germline CDR1 is SGDLS and CDR2 is YYNGEE. The CDR3 totals 13 residues. The V end was cut by 2 bases, the J end by 7 bases, with 13 bases between. DNA of the CDR3: TGTGCCAGCAGCGTCCGTCAGGGGGGTGAGCAGTACTTC. It codes for CASSVRQGGEQYF.

This clone has just one count. The V call is TRBV13, the J call TRBJ2-2; 9 bases agree with TRBD2. The CDR3 extends over 20 amino acids. V shed 3 bases and J 5 bases; nucleotides not matched to a gene: 19. Germline V gene sequence: CDR1 PRHDT, CDR2 FYEKMQ (reference sequence). The CDR3 is CASSLGLLEREARPTGELFF. The DNA of the CDR3 is TGTGCCAGCAGCTTGGGGCTATTGGAGCGGGAGGCCCGCCCGACCGGGGAGCTGTTTTTT.

With respect to this clone: The sample carries other DNA sequences with the same CDR3. The chain is built from TRBV5-1 and TRBJ1-1; D is possibly TRBD1 (6 bases). The germline gives CDR1 SGHRS, CDR2 YFSETQ. The CDR3 totals 13 residues. The V end lost 4 bases, the J end lost 1 base, and 8 bases lay between the germline ends. In nucleotides, the CDR3 is TGCGCCAGCAGCGGGGGACAGAACACTGAAGCTTTCTTT. Translating gives CASSGGQNTEAFF.

The CDR3 is CASSLELAGAYEQYF. CDR3 nucleotide sequence: TGTGCCAGCAGTTTAGAGCTAGCGGGAGCCTACGAGCAGTACTTC. V usage is TRBV27 and J usage is TRBJ2-7, with 10 positions matching TRBD2. The CDR3 covers 15 residues. V dropped 2 bases and J dropped 2; count of bases not matched to a gene: 3. The germline gives CDR1 MNHEY, CDR2 SMNVEV (reference sequence).

The chain has TRBV6-6 and TRBJ2-5; D ambiguous. Per germline, CDR1 MNHNY and CDR2 SVGAGI (reference sequence). The CDR3 runs 15 residues. Trimming took off 8 bases at V and 3 bases at J, with 19 bases between the two ends. The CDR3 bases are TGTGCCAGCTCCTTTATCAGAGAGTGGAAAGAGACCCAGTACTTC. Residues: CASSFIREWKETQYF.

The chain couples TRBV4-1 to TRBJ1-1, with 9 bases that match TRBD1. Germline CDR1 reads MGHRA; CDR2 reads YSYEKL. Trimming cost V 4 bases and J 7 bases; bases outside gene matches: 4. The CDR3 spans 13 residues. The CDR3: CASSLRDRDEAFF. DNA of the CDR3: TGCGCCAGCAGCCTCCGGGACAGGGATGAAGCTTTCTTT.